The clone carrying this T cell receptor beta chain was detected ten times or more. The antigen remains unidentified. Uncontrolled infections, other autoimmune diseases, pregnancy or lactation barred patients from enrollment. These data are taken from a study of Graves' ophthalmopathy and Graves' hyperthyroidism. Findings and caveats of the study: Most expanded thyroid clonotypes above 0.001 frequency also appeared in blood.

Beta-chain TCR CDR3 regions were amplified from RNA transcripts. The authors performed first-round RT-PCR with HTBI primers and then a second-round multiplex PCR. TCRdb redid the calling of the multiplex PCR reads with MiXCR, one entry per CDR3 protein. The sample includes some 210,000 distinct CDR3 sequences, 25% to 30% of them seen just once. CDR3 length: 15 amino acids. CDR1 and CDR2 from the germline V gene are SGHNT and YYREEE (reference sequence). V was shortened by 3 bases and J by 5 bases, with 17 bases between the two germline ends. The chain has TRBV5-4 and TRBJ2-5; no definite D call. The TCR originated in a man over 45 with Graves' ophthalmopathy. Sequencing was carried out using peripheral blood. The CDR3 is CASSSDPTGGETQYF. The CDR3 coding sequence is TGTGCCAGCAGCTCGGACCCCACCGGTGGGGAGACCCAGTACTTC.